Sequencing of this T cell receptor beta chain was carried out in a study of shared clonotypes between healthy human individuals. Study conclusions and caveats: The naive CD4 repertoires of a handful of donors were compared, and approximately 4.7% of clonotypes were shared. On the whole, naive subsets had larger estimated richness than memory subsets had.

The V gene lost 2 bases and the J gene lost 8 bases, with 16 bases spanning the gap. Germline V lookup: CDR1 SGHTS, CDR2 YDEGEE. This CDR3 is built from 14 residues. A word on this clone: Antigen: not known.

There were no recent acute infections or vaccinations among the donors, who were healthy HIV-negative adults. Donors comprised only Caucasian adults living in Nashville, Tennessee. Produced via immunoSEQ multiplex PCR; TCRdb's table is partial and in-frame only. The table lists nearly 750,000 clones, around 70% of them singletons. The TCR was taken from a young woman in good health. This chain connects TRBV5-8 to TRBJ1-2, with D hard to call. Sequencing was carried out using memory CD4+ T cells sorted from blood. Subset reported: CD45RA-negative fraction. This CDR3 is CASSLDSPVGGYTF. CDR3 bases: TGTGCCAGCAGCTTAGACTCGCCTGTTGGGGGCTACACCTTC.